Listed here are 8 T cell receptor beta chains from one sample, sequenced in a study of shared clonotypes between healthy human individuals. Assay: immunoSEQ multiplex PCR; the TCRdb copy retains only in-frame clones and omits some. The table has about 380,000 clones, 90% to 98% seen once. Sequencing input: memory CD8+ T cells sorted from blood. Described subset: CD45RO+ cells pooled with CCR7-negative TemRA cells. Receptor source: a man aged 30 to 45 in good health.

The CDR3 sequence is CASSDVPGTEAYEQYF. The CDR3 DNA reads TGTGCCAGCAGCGATGTCCCAGGGACAGAGGCCTACGAGCAGTACTTC. V usage is TRBV9 and J usage is TRBJ2-7; 7 bases match TRBD1. Trimming removed 3 bases from V and 2 bases from J; junction bases left unmatched: 11. In germline, CDR1 is SGDLS, CDR2 YYNGEE. The CDR3 loop spans 16 amino acids.

The rearrangement links TRBV28 to TRBJ2-3; no reliable D call. This CDR3 region has 14 residues. Germline CDR1 MDHEN, CDR2 SYDVKM. V was clipped by 4 bases and J by 2 bases, with 10 bases between them. CDR3 sequence reads: CASSSKLITDTQYF. The CDR3 DNA follows: TGTGCCAGCAGTTCAAAGCTGATCACAGATACGCAGTATTTT.

The chain links TRBV2 to TRBJ2-7, with a tentative D call TRBD1 (6 bases). The CDR3 spans 12 residues. Germline V gives CDR1 SNHLY, CDR2 FYNNEI. The V end was cut by 4 bases, the J end by 5 bases, with 9 bases between. The CDR3 sequence is CASSVQGHEQYF. Written as DNA, the CDR3 is TGTGCCAGCAGTGTACAGGGCCACGAGCAGTACTTC.

The rearrangement uses TRBV10-2 and TRBJ2-1; D may correspond to TRBD1 or TRBD2 (5 bases each). Germline CDR1 and CDR2: WSHSY and SAAADI. The ends were cut back, 3 bases at V and 2 bases at J, with 8 bases in the middle. This CDR3 is 14 amino acids long. In nucleotides, the CDR3 is TGCGCCAGCAGTGATTGGGGGACCTACAATGAGCAGTTCTTC. Protein sequence: CASSDWGTYNEQFF.

The chain has TRBV10-1 and TRBJ1-1, with D possibly matching TRBD1 (6 bases). Germline V gene data show CDR1 as WNHNN and CDR2 as SYGVQD (reference sequence). This CDR3 has 12 amino acids. V was cut by 2 bases and J by 8 bases, with 9 bases left in between. The chain's CDR3 is CASSEPDREAFF. For the CDR3, the DNA is TGCGCCAGCAGTGAGCCCGACAGGGAAGCTTTCTTT.

This clone was seen just once. The chain is built from TRBV19 and TRBJ1-2; D possibly corresponds to TRBD1 (5 bases). This CDR3 has 13 amino acids. The germline V gene encodes CDR1 LNHDA and CDR2 SQIVND (reference sequence). Trimming cost V 8 bases and J 8 bases, with 18 bases left between them. The CDR3 loop reads CASSGDSARGYTF. For the CDR3, the DNA is TGTGCCAGTTCGGGGGACTCGGCGCGGGGCTACACCTTC.

The chain links TRBV30 to TRBJ1-2; D is unclear. V dropped 4 bases and J dropped 6 bases, with 6 bases sitting between them. The CDR3 covers 10 residues. Germline V CDR1 and CDR2: GTSNPN, SVGIG (reference sequence). The CDR3 DNA sequence: TGTGCCTGGAACGGAGATGGCTACACCTTC. Its translation is CAWNGDGYTF.

CDR3 coding DNA: TGTGCCAGCATGACGGGACAGGGGGACACCGGGGAGCTGTTTTTT. Translated: CASMTGQGDTGELFF. The rearrangement uses TRBV7-8 and TRBJ2-2; 11 nucleotides agree with TRBD1. V gave up 7 bases and J gave up 3 bases; unmatched junction bases: 4. Looked up from germline, CDR1 is SGHVS and CDR2 is FQNEAQ. The CDR3 is 15 amino acids.